This entry lists 20 T cell receptor beta chains sequenced from one sample in a study of blood T cell repertoires in COVID-19. Clones were read by immunoSEQ multiplex PCR, and TCRdb kept only the in-frame ones, dropping some. Found here are 50,000 to 65,000 clones, approximately 88% of them singletons; the top ten hold around 15%. The sequenced material came from peripheral blood. The receptors were sampled from a man aged 55 to 70 with COVID-19, enrolled during active disease.

This clone was seen a single time. The CDR3 bases are TGTGCCAGCAGTCTCGCCCGAGGACTATACTTTGATGAGCAGTTCTTC. Encoded protein: CASSLARGLYFDEQFF. This chain uses TRBV27 with TRBJ2-1; TRBD2 is a possible D gene (6 bases). V shed 5 bases and J shed 8 bases, with 22 bases lying between them. Germline V CDR1 and CDR2: MNHEY, SMNVEV (reference sequence). This CDR3 spans 16 amino acids.

The chain is built from TRBV3-1 (or the pseudogene TRBV3-2) and TRBJ1-1, with D perhaps TRBD1 (5 bases). The CDR3 length is 14 residues. CDR1 is LGHDT and CDR2 is YNNKEL in the germline V gene (reference sequence). V was clipped by 3 bases and J by 4 bases, with 12 bases between them. The CDR3 region has the DNA TGTGCCAGCAGCCATGCAGGGAGGAGCACTGAAGCTTTCTTT. Translation: CASSHAGRSTEAFF.

In this sample, this clone turned up once. The chain carries TRBV10-3 and TRBJ2-3, with no clear D. Between the trimmed V and J ends, which lost 3 bases and 4 bases, there was a span of 11 bases. CDR1 ENHRY and CDR2 SYGVKD come from the germline V gene. The CDR3 has 14 residues. In DNA form, the CDR3 reads TGTGCCATCAGTGAAAGGAATAGCCCAGATACGCAGTATTTT. Its protein product is CAISERNSPDTQYF.

The chain has TRBV5-6 and TRBJ2-2; 7 bases line up with TRBD2. The CDR3 is 16 amino acids. The ends lost 4 bases at V and 3 bases at J; junction bases unmatched: 9. Germline V gene data show CDR1 as SGHDT and CDR2 as YYEEEE. The CDR3 DNA reads TGTGCCAGCAGCCCCCCTGCGGGGGACTACACCGGGGAGCTGTTTTTT. It specifies CASSPPAGDYTGELFF.

The chain uses TRBV11-3 and TRBJ2-3; 8 bases are shared with TRBD1. Germline V lookup: CDR1 SGHNT, CDR2 YENEEA. This CDR3 contains 15 residues. J lost 2 bases, V lost 1 base, and 2 bases had no gene match. In DNA, the CDR3 is TGTGCCAGCAGCTTAGGACAGGGGAACACAGATACGCAGTATTTT. Amino acids: CASSLGQGNTDTQYF.

This chain links TRBV6-6 with TRBJ2-5; 11 bases line up with TRBD2. Germline trimming cut 6 bases from V and 5 bases from J; bases unmatched to any gene: 8. The CDR3 loop spans 15 amino acids. From germline, CDR1 is MNHNY and CDR2 SVGAGI (reference sequence). CDR3 amino acids: CASRPPSGGRETQYF. CDR3 nucleotide sequence: TGTGCCAGCAGACCTCCTAGCGGGGGGAGGGAGACCCAGTACTTC.

The rearrangement links TRBV3-1 (or the pseudogene TRBV3-2) to TRBJ2-5; 9 bases match TRBD2. After removal of 0 bases from V and 1 base from J, the junction contained 3 bases not matched to a gene. Germline values: CDR1 LGHDT, CDR2 YNNKEL (reference sequence). This CDR3 contains 16 residues. The chain's CDR3 is CASSQEQRGVQETQYF. CDR3 coding DNA: TGTGCCAGCAGCCAAGAGCAGCGGGGGGTCCAAGAGACCCAGTACTTC.

This clone was picked up a small number of times. The chain combines TRBV19 with TRBJ1-5; no firm D call. V was shortened by 9 bases and J by 0 bases, with 15 bases between the two germline ends. Germline V CDR1 and CDR2: LNHDA, SQIVND (reference sequence). This CDR3 comprises 15 residues. This CDR3 is CASQLTLGSNQPQHF. The CDR3 DNA reads as TGTGCCAGCCAATTGACTCTGGGTAGCAATCAGCCCCAGCATTTT.

The CDR3 reads CASSFLTGTGNSPLHF. For the CDR3, the DNA is TGTGCCAGCAGTTTTTTGACTGGGACAGGAAATTCACCCCTCCACTTT. The chain links TRBV27 to TRBJ1-6; 8 nucleotides line up with TRBD1. V dropped 3 bases and J dropped 7; count of bases not matched to a gene: 8. CDR3 length equals 16 residues. Germline V CDR1 and CDR2: MNHEY, SMNVEV (reference sequence).

The chain links TRBV19 to TRBJ2-7; D is perhaps TRBD1 (5 bases). The V end was cut by 5 bases, the J end by 2 bases, with 13 bases between. CDR3 length: 14 residues. Germline CDR1 reads LNHDA; CDR2 reads SQIVND (reference sequence). In nucleotides, the CDR3 is TGTGCCAGTAGTCCGGTCAGGGAACCCTACGAGCAGTACTTC. This encodes CASSPVREPYEQYF.

J is TRBJ1-6 and V is TRBV2; D uncertain. Trimming cost V 5 bases and J 10 bases, with 18 bases left between them. Germline-derived CDR1 and CDR2 are SNHLY and FYNNEI. The CDR3 contains 15 residues. The CDR3 here is CASSILGGVESPLHF. The CDR3 DNA is TGTGCCAGCAGTATTCTAGGCGGGGTAGAATCACCCCTCCACTTT.

The CDR3 DNA follows: TGTGCCAGCCGGAAGGGAGTTGACACTGAAGCTTTCTTT. Its translation: CASRKGVDTEAFF. The genes are TRBV6-5 and TRBJ1-1; D not certain. This CDR3 has 13 amino acids. Per germline, CDR1 MNHEY and CDR2 SVGAGI. Deletions cut 8 bases from V and 3 bases from J, with 13 bases between.

CDR3 sequence: CASGFGRGDTEAFF. CDR3 DNA: TGTGCTAGTGGTTTCGGCAGGGGGGACACTGAAGCTTTCTTT. The chain uses TRBV12-5 and TRBJ1-1, with TRBD1 matching over 7 bases. CDR3 length equals 14 residues. Losses at the gene ends were 3 bases for V and 3 bases for J; bases not matched to a gene: 4. Germline CDR1 reads LGHNT; CDR2 reads FRNRAP.

CDR3 in DNA: TGTGCCAGCACCGGACAGGAAGCTGGTGGCTACACCTTC. Translation gives CASTGQEAGGYTF. This sequence joins TRBV6-5 and TRBJ1-2; 7 positions agree with TRBD1. The V and J ends lost 7 bases and 7 bases, in that order; junction bases with no gene match: 9. Germline CDR1 MNHEY, CDR2 SVGAGI. This CDR3 is built from 13 residues.

The chain has TRBV7-6 and TRBJ1-6, with 10 bases aligning to TRBD1. CDR3 length equals 15 residues. The junction had 2 bases not matched to a gene; V was cut back by 3 bases and J by 6 bases. Germline V gives CDR1 SGHVS, CDR2 FNYEAQ. In DNA form, the CDR3 reads TGTGCCAGCAGCTTCAGGGACAGGGGTAATTCACCCCTCCACTTT. Translated: CASSFRDRGNSPLHF. Drawing the rest from reference TRBV7-6 and TRBJ1-6, the complete variable domain is GAGVSQSPRYKVTKRGQDVALRCDPISGHVSLYWYRQALGQGPEFLTYFNYEAQQDKSGLPNDRFSAERPEGSISTLTIQRTEQRDSAMYRCASSFRDRGNSPLHFGNGTRLTVT.

V and J are TRBV14 and TRBJ1-1, with 10 bases aligning to TRBD1. The CDR3 runs 14 residues. V lost 4 bases, J lost 3 bases, and 2 bases stayed unmatched. Looked up from germline, CDR1 is SGHDN and CDR2 is FVKESK. CDR3 amino acids: CASSRGTGDTEAFF. For the CDR3, the DNA is TGTGCCAGCAGCCGAGGGACAGGGGACACTGAAGCTTTCTTT.

This chain links TRBV6-5 with TRBJ2-5, with 7 bases identical to TRBD1. This CDR3 contains 15 residues. Germline lookup yields CDR1 MNHEY and CDR2 SVGAGI. The V and J ends lost 6 bases and 5 bases, in that order; junction bases with no gene match: 12. As DNA, the CDR3 is TGTGCCAGCAGCACACCCGACAGGGTGTCGGAGACCCAGTACTTC. As protein: CASSTPDRVSETQYF.

A note on this clone: One end of the junction fails to match germline, which may point to a read error. The gene calls are TRBV9 and TRBJ2-2, with D tentatively TRBD2 (5 bases). Per germline, CDR1 SGDLS and CDR2 YYNGEE. The CDR3 covers 12 residues. CDR3 in amino acids: CASSVNREGAVF. CDR3 bases: TGTGCCAGCAGCGTAAACCGAGAGGGAGCTGTTTTT.

The chain couples TRBV2 to TRBJ2-3; 10 positions agree with TRBD2. The CDR3 spans 15 residues. The V gene's germline CDR1 is SNHLY and CDR2 FYNNEI. V shed 4 bases and J 4 bases; nucleotides not matched to a gene: 5. Here the CDR3 reads CASSGFSGRSDTQYF. CDR3 coding DNA: TGTGCCAGCAGTGGGTTTAGCGGGAGGTCAGATACGCAGTATTTT.

The chain recombines TRBV6-5 with TRBJ1-3; tentative D call: TRBD1 (5 bases). The CDR3 extends over 14 amino acids. The germline gives CDR1 MNHEY, CDR2 SVGAGI. Trimming stripped 7 bases from V and 2 bases from J, with 12 bases between. CDR3 nucleotides: TGTGCCAGCAATAAGGGGTTCCCTGGAAACACCATATATTTT. Its protein product is CASNKGFPGNTIYF.